This T cell receptor beta chain stems from a study of T cell responses to AZD1222 COVID-19 vaccine. Study results and caveats: Donors were largely white British and mainly female; clonal diversity was possibly underestimated.

The method was immunoSEQ multiplex PCR; TCRdb's version includes in-frame clones alone and lacks a portion of them. The sample holds under 150,000 clones, over 75% seen once. In regard to this clone: The antigen is unknown.

Germline loops: CDR1 KGHSH, CDR2 LQKENI. This CDR3 is built from 14 residues. V shed 6 bases and J 13 bases; nucleotides not matched to a gene: 16. The sequence was obtained from an adult in good health. The specimen was peripheral blood, collected on day 0 of MenACWY control vaccination. The rearrangement joins TRBV18 to TRBJ2-5; 8 nucleotides line up with TRBD2. The CDR3 sequence: CASSPGTRAPDRYF. CDR3 in DNA: TGTGCCAGCTCGCCCGGGACTAGAGCCCCCGACAGGTACTTC. The whole variable domain, filled in from reference TRBV18 and TRBJ2-5, reads NAGVMQNPRHLVRRRGQEARLRCSPMKGHSHVYWYRQLPEEGLKFMVYLQKENIIDESGMPKERFSAEFPKEGPSILRIQQVVRGDSAAYFCASSPGTRAPDRYFGPGTRLLVL.